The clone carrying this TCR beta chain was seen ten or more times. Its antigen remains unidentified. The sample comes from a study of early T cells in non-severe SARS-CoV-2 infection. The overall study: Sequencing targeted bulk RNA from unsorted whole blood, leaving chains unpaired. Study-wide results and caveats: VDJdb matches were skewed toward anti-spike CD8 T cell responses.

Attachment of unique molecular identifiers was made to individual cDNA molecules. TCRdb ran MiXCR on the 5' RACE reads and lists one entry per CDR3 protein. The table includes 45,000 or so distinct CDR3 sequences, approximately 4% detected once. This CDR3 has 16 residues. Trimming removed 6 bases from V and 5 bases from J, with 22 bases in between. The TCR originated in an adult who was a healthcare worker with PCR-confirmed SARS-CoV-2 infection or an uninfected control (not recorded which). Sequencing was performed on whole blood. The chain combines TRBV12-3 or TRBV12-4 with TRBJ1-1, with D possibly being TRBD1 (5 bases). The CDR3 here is CASSAWGWFGGTEAFF. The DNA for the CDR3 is TGTGCCAGCAGCGCCTGGGGGTGGTTCGGCGGGACTGAAGCTTTCTTT.